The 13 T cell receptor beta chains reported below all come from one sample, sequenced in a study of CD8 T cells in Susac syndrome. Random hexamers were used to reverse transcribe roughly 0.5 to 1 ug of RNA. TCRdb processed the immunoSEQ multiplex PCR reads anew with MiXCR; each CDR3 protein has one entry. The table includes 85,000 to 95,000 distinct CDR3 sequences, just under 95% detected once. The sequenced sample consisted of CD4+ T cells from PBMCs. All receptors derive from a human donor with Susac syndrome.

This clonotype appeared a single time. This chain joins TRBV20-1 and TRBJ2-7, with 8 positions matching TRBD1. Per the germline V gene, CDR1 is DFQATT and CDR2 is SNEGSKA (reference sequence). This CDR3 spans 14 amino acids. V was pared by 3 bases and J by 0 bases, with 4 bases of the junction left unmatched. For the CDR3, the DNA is TGCAGTGCTAGGGGGACAGGAGACTCCTACGAGCAGTACTTC. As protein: CSARGTGDSYEQYF.

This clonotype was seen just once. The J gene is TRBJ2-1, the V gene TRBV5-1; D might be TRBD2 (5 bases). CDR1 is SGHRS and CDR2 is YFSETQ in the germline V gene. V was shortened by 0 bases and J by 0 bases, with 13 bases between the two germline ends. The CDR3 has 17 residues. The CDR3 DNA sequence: TGCGCCAGCAGCTTGGGGCTAGCAACTTTCTCCTACAATGAGCAGTTCTTC. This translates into CASSLGLATFSYNEQFF.

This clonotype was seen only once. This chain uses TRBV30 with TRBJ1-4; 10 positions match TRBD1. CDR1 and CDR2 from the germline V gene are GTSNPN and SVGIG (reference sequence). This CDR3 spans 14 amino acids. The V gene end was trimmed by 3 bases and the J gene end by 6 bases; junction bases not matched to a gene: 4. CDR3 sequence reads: CAWRRGQGYEKLFF. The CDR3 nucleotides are TGTGCCTGGAGGAGGGGACAGGGGTATGAAAAACTGTTTTTT.

Written as DNA, the CDR3 is TGTGCCAGCATTTCCAAGGGCGAGCAGTACTTC. Translated: CASISKGEQYF. The gene calls are TRBV6-5 and TRBJ2-7; D unresolved. In germline, CDR1 is MNHEY, CDR2 SVGAGI. The CDR3 runs 11 residues. The V end lost 7 bases, the J end lost 6 bases, and 10 bases lay between the germline ends.

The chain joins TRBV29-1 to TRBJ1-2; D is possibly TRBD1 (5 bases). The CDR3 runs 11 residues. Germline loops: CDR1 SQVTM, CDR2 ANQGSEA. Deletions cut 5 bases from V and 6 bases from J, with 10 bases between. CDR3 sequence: CSVQGVDGYTF. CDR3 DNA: TGCAGCGTTCAGGGAGTCGATGGCTACACCTTC.

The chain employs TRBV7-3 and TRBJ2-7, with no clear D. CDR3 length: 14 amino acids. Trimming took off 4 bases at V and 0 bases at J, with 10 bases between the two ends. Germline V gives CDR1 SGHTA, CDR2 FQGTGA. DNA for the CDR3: TGTGCCAGCAGCTCCCAACTCAGCTCCTACGAGCAGTACTTC. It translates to CASSSQLSSYEQYF. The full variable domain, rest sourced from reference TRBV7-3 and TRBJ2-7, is GAGVSQTPSNKVTEKGKYVELRCDPISGHTALYWYRQSLGQGPEFLIYFQGTGAADDSGLPNDRFFAVRPEGSVSTLKIQRTERGDSAVYLCASSSQLSSYEQYFGPGTRLTVT.

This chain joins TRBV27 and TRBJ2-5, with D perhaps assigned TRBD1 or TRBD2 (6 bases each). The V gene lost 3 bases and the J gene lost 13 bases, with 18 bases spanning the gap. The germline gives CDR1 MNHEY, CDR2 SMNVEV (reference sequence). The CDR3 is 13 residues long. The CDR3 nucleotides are TGTGCCAGCAGTTTTTCGGGGGCCGGGTCTCTGTACTTC. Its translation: CASSFSGAGSLYF.

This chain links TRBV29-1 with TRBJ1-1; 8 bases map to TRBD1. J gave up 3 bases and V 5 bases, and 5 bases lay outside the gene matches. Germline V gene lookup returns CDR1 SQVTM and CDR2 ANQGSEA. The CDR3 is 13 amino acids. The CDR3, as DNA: TGCAGCGTTCTTGGACAGGGTCACACTGAAGCTTTCTTT. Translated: CSVLGQGHTEAFF.

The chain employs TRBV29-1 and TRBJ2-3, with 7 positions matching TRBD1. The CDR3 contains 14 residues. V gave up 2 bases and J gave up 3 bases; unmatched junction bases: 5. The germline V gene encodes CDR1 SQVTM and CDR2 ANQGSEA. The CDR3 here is CSVERGPRTDTQYF. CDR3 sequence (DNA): TGCAGCGTTGAAAGGGGGCCGAGAACAGATACGCAGTATTTT.

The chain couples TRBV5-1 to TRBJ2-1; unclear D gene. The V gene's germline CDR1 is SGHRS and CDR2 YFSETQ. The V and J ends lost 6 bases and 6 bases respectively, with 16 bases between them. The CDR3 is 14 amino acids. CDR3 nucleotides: TGCGCCAGCAACCAACTGGGCCGCAGCAATGAGCAGTTCTTC. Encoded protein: CASNQLGRSNEQFF. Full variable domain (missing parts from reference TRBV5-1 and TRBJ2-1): KAGVTQTPRYLIKTRGQQVTLSCSPISGHRSVSWYQQTPGQGLQFLFEYFSETQRNKGNFPGRFSGRQFSNSRSEMNVSTLELGDSALYLCASNQLGRSNEQFFGPGTRLTVL.

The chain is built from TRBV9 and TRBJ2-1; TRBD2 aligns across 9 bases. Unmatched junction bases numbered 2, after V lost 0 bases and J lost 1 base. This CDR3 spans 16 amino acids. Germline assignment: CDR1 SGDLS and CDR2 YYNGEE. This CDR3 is CASSVGGGGSYNEQFF. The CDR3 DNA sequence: TGTGCCAGCAGCGTAGGCGGGGGGGGGTCCTACAATGAGCAGTTCTTC.

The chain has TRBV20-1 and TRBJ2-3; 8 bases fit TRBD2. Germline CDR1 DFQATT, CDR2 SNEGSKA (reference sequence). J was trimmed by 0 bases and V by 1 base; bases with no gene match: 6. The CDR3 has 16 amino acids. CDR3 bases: TGCAGTGCTAGAGCTCGGCGGGGGGCCAGCACAGATACGCAGTATTTT. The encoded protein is CSARARRGASTDTQYF.

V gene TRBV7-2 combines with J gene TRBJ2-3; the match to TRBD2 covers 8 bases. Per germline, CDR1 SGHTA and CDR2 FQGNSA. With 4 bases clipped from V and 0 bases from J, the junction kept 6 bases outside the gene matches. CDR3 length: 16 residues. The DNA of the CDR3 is TGTGCCAGCAGCTCCCGCCGGGGGGGCAGCACAGATACGCAGTATTTT. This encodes CASSSRRGGSTDTQYF.